This T cell receptor beta chain originates from a study of beta chain features in type 1 diabetes. Study-wide findings and caveats: Type 1 diabetes patients had TCRB CDR3s that were shorter (moderately but significantly so) in all four CD4+ subsets.

For this clone: Its antigen is unidentified.

Sorting gave populations that all exceeded 98% purity. Sequenced material consisted of expressed TCRB transcripts (all of the isolated RNA was reverse transcribed). The protocol was immunoSEQ multiplex PCR, while the TCRdb copy is restricted to in-frame clones and leaves out a portion. The top ten clones hold around 0.03% of a sample with more than 250,000 clones, roughly 22% of them seen once. CDR3 length equals 14 residues. Germline CDR1 is SGHRS and CDR2 is YFSETQ. Losses at the gene ends were 3 bases for V and 4 bases for J; bases not matched to a gene: 6. The sequenced sample consisted of naive CD4+ T cells from blood. The chain links TRBV5-1 to TRBJ1-2, with 7 bases lining up with TRBD1. The sequence came from a woman aged 40 to 50 with type 1 diabetes. As DNA, the CDR3 is TGCGCCAGCAGCTCGACGGGACAGTCCTATGGCTACACCTTC. It encodes CASSSTGQSYGYTF.